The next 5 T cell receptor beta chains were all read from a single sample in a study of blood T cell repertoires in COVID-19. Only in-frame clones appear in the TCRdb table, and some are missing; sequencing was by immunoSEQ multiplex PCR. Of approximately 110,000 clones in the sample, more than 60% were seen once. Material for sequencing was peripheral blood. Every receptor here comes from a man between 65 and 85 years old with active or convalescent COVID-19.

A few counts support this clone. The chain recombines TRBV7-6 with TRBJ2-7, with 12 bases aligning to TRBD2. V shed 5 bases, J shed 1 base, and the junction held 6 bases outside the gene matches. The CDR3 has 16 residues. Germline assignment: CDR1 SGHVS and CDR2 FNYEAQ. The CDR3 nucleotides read TGTGCCAGCAGCCTGAAGACTAGCGGGAGTTCCTACGAGCAGTACTTC. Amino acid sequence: CASSLKTSGSSYEQYF.

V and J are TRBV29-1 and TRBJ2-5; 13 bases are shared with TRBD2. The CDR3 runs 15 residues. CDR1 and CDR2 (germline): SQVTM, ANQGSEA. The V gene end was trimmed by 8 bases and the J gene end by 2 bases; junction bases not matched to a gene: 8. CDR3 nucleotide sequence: TGCAGCATTGGACTAGCGGGAGAGATTCAAGAGACCCAGTACTTC. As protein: CSIGLAGEIQETQYF. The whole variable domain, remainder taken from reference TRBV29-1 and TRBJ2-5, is SAVISQKPSRDICQRGTSLTIQCQVDSQVTMMFWYRQQPGQSLTLIATANQGSEATYESGFVIDKFPISRPNLTFSTLTVSNMSPEDSSIYLCSIGLAGEIQETQYFGPGTRLLVL.

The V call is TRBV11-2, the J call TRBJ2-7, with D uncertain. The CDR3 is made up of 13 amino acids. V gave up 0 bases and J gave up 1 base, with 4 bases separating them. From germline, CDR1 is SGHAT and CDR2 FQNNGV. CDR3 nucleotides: TGTGCCAGCAGCTTAGAGGAGTCCTACGAGCAGTACTTC. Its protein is CASSLEESYEQYF.

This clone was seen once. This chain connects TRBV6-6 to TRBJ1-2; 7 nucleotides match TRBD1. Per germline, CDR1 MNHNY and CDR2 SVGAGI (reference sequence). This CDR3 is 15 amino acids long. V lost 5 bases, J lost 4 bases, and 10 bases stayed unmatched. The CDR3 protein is CASSLTGAAGYGYTF. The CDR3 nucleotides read TGTGCCAGCAGTCTAACAGGGGCGGCAGGCTATGGCTACACCTTC.

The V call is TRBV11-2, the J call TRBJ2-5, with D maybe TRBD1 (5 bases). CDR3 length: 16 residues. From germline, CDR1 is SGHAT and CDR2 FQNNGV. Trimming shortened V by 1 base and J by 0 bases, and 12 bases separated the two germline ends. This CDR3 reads CASSLGGRVYQETQYF. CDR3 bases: TGTGCCAGCAGCTTAGGTGGCAGGGTCTACCAAGAGACCCAGTACTTC.